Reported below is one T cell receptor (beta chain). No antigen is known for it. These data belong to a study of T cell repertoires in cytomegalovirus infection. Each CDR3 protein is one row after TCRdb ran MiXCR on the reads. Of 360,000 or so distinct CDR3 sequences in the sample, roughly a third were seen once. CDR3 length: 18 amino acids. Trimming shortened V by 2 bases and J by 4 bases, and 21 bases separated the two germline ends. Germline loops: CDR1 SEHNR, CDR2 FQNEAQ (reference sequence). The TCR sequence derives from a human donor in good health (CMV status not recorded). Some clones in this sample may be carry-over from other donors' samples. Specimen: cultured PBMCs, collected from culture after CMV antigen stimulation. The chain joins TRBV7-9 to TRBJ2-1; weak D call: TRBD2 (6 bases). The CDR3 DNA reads TGTGCCAGCAGCTTAATCCCCGCTAGCGCAGCGAGTTACAATGAGCAGTTCTTC. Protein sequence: CASSLIPASAASYNEQFF.